Given below is one T cell receptor beta chain in context. What it binds is not known. This entry comes from a study of response to subunit inactivated influenza vaccine. Points from the study as a whole: Few additional T cells are recruited per seasonal influenza vaccination, authors suggested.

TCRdb reprocessed the RT-PCR reads with MiXCR, giving one entry per CDR3 protein. The sample lists approximately 530,000 distinct CDR3 sequences; approximately 7.6% were seen once. The CDR3 covers 13 residues. The V end was cut by 5 bases, the J end by 10 bases, with 15 bases between. Germline CDR1 is SGHAT and CDR2 is FQDESV (reference sequence). The rearrangement links TRBV11-1 to TRBJ2-1, with D perhaps matching TRBD2 (6 bases). This sequence originates from a man aged 45 to 75 who received an inactivated influenza vaccine. This specimen consisted of PBMCs from blood, obtained roughly 24 months after vaccination. The CDR3 bases are TGTGCCAGCAGCCCCCGGCGGGATATAGAGCAGTTCTTC. Translating gives CASSPRRDIEQFF.